This entry concerns a single T cell receptor (beta chain). Its antigen is unknown. Peptide-pool stimulation followed by sequencing identified expanded antigen-specific CD4+ clonotypes in the ViraFEST assay. Culture proceeded for more than 8 days, and CD4+ T cells were then isolated. According to PCR results, the person was infected with SARS-CoV-2 between March and December 2020. CDR3 length: 11 residues. Trimming stripped 7 bases from V and 5 bases from J, with 8 bases between. Germline values: CDR1 SGHVS, CDR2 FQNEAQ. The record originates from a study of vaccination effects on CD4 cells after COVID-19. This table comes from immunoSEQ multiplex PCR, and its TCRdb copy is limited to in-frame clones, with some not included. The table shows 45,000 to 70,000 clones, with more than 75% occurring only once.

Here the sequenced sample was CD4+ T cells from PBMCs cultured with HIV peptides, taken before COVID-19 vaccination. Subset: HIV-1 Nef peptide pool negative control/reference culture. This sequence was found in a human donor who had a prior SARS-CoV-2 infection. The V call is TRBV7-8, the J call TRBJ2-5; D is uncertain. The DNA of the CDR3 is TGTGCCAGCAAATCCGGCGAGACCCAGTACTTC. The encoded protein is CASKSGETQYF.